This T cell receptor (beta chain) was found in a study of CD4 T cells in relation to SARS-CoV-2 and coronaviruses. Study-wide findings and caveats: According to naive versus memory sequencing, detected responses are memory recall, not newly primed. Compared with monoreactive clones, crossreactive clones showed significantly weaker SARS-CoV-2 expansion.

To note about this clone: Its specificity is not known.

Roughly 100,000 naive or memory CD4+ cells were cultured with CEF peptides for approximately eleven days. Profiled with immunoSEQ multiplex PCR; TCRdb holds only in-frame clones, not every one. The sample consists of about 37,000 clones, about four fifths of them appearing once. The specimen was naive CD4+ T cells from PBMCs, cultured in vitro. Described subset: naive CD4+ T cells isolated by negative enrichment. The sequence was collected from an adult with COVID-19.

CDR3 in amino acids: CASSWRRETDTQYF. The CDR3 coding sequence is TGTGCCAGCAGTTGGAGGCGGGAGACAGATACGCAGTATTTT. The chain links TRBV28 to TRBJ2-3, with 7 bases lining up with TRBD2. Germline V gene lookup returns CDR1 MDHEN and CDR2 SYDVKM. V gave up 4 bases and J gave up 3 bases; unmatched junction bases: 4. The CDR3 extends over 14 amino acids.